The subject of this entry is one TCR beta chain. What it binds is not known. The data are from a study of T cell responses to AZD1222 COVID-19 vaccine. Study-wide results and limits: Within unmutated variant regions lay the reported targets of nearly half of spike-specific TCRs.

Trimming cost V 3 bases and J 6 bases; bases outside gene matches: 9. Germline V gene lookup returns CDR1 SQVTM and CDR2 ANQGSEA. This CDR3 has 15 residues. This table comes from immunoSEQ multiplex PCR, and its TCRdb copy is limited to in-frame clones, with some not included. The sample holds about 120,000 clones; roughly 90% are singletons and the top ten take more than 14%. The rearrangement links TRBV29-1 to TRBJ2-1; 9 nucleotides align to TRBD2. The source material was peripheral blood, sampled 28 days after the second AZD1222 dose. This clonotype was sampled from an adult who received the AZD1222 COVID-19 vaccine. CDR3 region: CSVDRAGGPPNEQFF. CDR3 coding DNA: TGCAGCGTTGATCGGGCGGGAGGGCCCCCCAATGAGCAGTTCTTC.